This T cell receptor (beta chain) was sequenced for a study of Graves' ophthalmopathy and Graves' hyperthyroidism. Whole-study findings and limits: Blood contained most expanded thyroid clonotypes exceeding 0.001 frequency. Sensitivity of approximately 90% and specificity of less than 82% were achieved when a 13-signature model separated ophthalmopathy from stable hyperthyroidism.

CDR3 regions of TCR beta were amplified from RNA transcripts. Second-round multiplex PCR came after first-round RT-PCR with HTBI primers. TCRdb independently ran MiXCR on the multiplex PCR reads; one entry per CDR3 protein. The profile shows a few hundred thousand distinct CDR3 sequences, roughly 39% of them singletons. Comments on this clonotype: The antigen remains unidentified.

Reliance was placed on clinical symptoms, serum thyroxine, TRAb, thyroid ultrasound and orbital computed tomography for diagnosis. The CDR3 has 14 residues. The V gene's germline CDR1 is SGHRS and CDR2 YFSETQ. The germline V and J ends were trimmed by 0 bases and 4 bases, with 10 bases remaining between them. This clonotype was sampled from an adult man with Graves' hyperthyroidism. The source material was peripheral blood or thyroid tissue (not recorded which). The chain has TRBV5-1 and TRBJ1-1; unclear D gene. Here the CDR3 reads CASSLGVRSTEAFF. DNA for the CDR3: TGCGCCAGCAGCTTGGGTGTGCGAAGCACTGAAGCTTTCTTT. Looking up the rest from reference TRBV5-1 and TRBJ1-1 gives the full variable domain: KAGVTQTPRYLIKTRGQQVTLSCSPISGHRSVSWYQQTPGQGLQFLFEYFSETQRNKGNFPGRFSGRQFSNSRSEMNVSTLELGDSALYLCASSLGVRSTEAFFGQGTRLTVV.